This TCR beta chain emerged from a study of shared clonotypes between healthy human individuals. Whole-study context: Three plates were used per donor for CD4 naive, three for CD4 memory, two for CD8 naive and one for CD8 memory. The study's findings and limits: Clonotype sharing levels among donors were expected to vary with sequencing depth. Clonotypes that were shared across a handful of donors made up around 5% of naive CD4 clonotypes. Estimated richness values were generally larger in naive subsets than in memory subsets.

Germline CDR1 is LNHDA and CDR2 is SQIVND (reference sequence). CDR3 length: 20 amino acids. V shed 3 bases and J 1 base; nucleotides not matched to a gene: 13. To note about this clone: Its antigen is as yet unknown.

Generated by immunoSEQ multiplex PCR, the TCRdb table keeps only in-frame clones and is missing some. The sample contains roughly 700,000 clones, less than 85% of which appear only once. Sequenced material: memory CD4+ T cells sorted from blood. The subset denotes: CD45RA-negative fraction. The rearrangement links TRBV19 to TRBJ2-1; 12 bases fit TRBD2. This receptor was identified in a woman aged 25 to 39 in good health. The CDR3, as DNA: TGTGCCAGTAGTATGATCCGACTAGCGGGAGTTATCGGTTCCTACAATGAGCAGTTCTTC. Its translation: CASSMIRLAGVIGSYNEQFF.